The 20 T cell receptor beta chains below were found in one sample sequenced in a study of blood T cell repertoires in COVID-19. Sequencing used immunoSEQ multiplex PCR; TCRdb keeps in-frame clones, though not all of them. This table holds 90,000 to 110,000 clones, 75% to 90% found once. The sequenced sample consisted of peripheral blood. The receptor set was obtained from a human donor in a cohort sampled during active COVID-19.

The chain has TRBV11-3 and TRBJ2-1; D may be TRBD2 (5 bases). The CDR3 contains 15 residues. V lost 5 bases to trimming and J lost 7 bases, with 18 bases between them. Germline V lookup: CDR1 SGHNT, CDR2 YENEEA. The CDR3 coding sequence is TGTGCCAGCAGCCCGGATCCGGGTCGAGGGAATGAGCAGTTCTTC. It encodes CASSPDPGRGNEQFF.

This clone has just one count. The CDR3, as DNA: TGTGCCAGTACGGAAAGCGGGGGCCCTTGGTACCAGTACTTC. Translated: CASTESGGPWYQYF. The chain links TRBV19 to TRBJ2-5; 8 positions agree with TRBD2. The CDR3 loop spans 14 amino acids. From germline, CDR1 is LNHDA and CDR2 SQIVND (reference sequence). V was clipped by 7 bases and J by 10 bases; unmatched bases: 14.

This chain joins TRBV2 and TRBJ1-5; TRBD1 aligns across 10 bases. Trimming at V came to 7 bases and at J to 4 bases, leaving 4 bases not matched to a gene. The germline CDR1 and CDR2 sequences are SNHLY and FYNNEI. This CDR3 contains 14 residues. The CDR3 here is CASKWTGGNQPQHF. The CDR3 DNA reads TGTGCCAGCAAATGGACAGGGGGGAATCAGCCCCAGCATTTT.

DNA of the CDR3: TGTGCCAGCAGCCCAGGGGGACGAGGCCGCACAGATACGCAGTATTTT. As protein: CASSPGGRGRTDTQYF. This sequence joins TRBV3-1 (or the pseudogene TRBV3-2) and TRBJ2-3, with TRBD1 matching over 7 bases. Germline-derived CDR1 and CDR2 are LGHDT and YNNKEL (reference sequence). The CDR3 spans 16 residues. Germline trimming cut 4 bases from V and 1 base from J; bases unmatched to any gene: 8.

This clone was recorded only once. The chain couples TRBV5-1 to TRBJ2-3, with TRBD2 identical over 8 bases. The CDR3 is 16 residues long. The trim removed 0 bases at V and 6 bases at J, leaving 9 bases unmatched. Germline CDR1 reads SGHRS; CDR2 reads YFSETQ. The CDR3 coding sequence is TGCGCCAGCAGCTTGGTAGGTAGCGGGGTGTCGGATACGCAGTATTTT. It yields the protein CASSLVGSGVSDTQYF.

The chain links TRBV25-1 to TRBJ2-7; perhaps TRBD1 as D (5 bases). CDR1 and CDR2 from the germline V gene are MGHDK and SYGVNS. V shed 4 bases and J shed 1 base, with 14 bases lying between them. CDR3 size: 15 residues. In DNA, the CDR3 is TGTGCCAGCAGTGGGGGTCCAGGGAAATCCTACGAGCAGTACTTC. Translating gives CASSGGPGKSYEQYF.

This clone was counted a few times. The gene calls are TRBV7-3 and TRBJ2-4; D ambiguous. V shed 0 bases and J shed 0 bases, with 3 bases lying between them. CDR1 SGHTA and CDR2 FQGTGA come from the germline V gene. The CDR3 length is 14 residues. The chain's CDR3 is CASSLTGAKNIQYF. As DNA, the CDR3 is TGTGCCAGCAGCTTAACCGGAGCCAAAAACATTCAGTACTTC.

CDR3 region: CASSRQGWNYEQYF. CDR3 bases: TGTGCCAGCAGTCGACAGGGGTGGAACTACGAGCAGTACTTC. The chain carries TRBV28 and TRBJ2-7, with 8 bases aligning to TRBD1. Trimming removed 5 bases from V and 3 bases from J; junction bases left unmatched: 6. Germline V gives CDR1 MDHEN, CDR2 SYDVKM. The CDR3 spans 14 residues.

The chain is built from TRBV5-1 and TRBJ1-1, with 11 bases fitting TRBD1. Germline V gene lookup returns CDR1 SGHRS and CDR2 YFSETQ. V was pared by 0 bases and J by 4 bases, with 2 bases of the junction left unmatched. The CDR3 runs to 15 residues. The CDR3 DNA is TGCGCCAGCAGCTTGGGAGGGACAGGGGGCACTGAAGCTTTCTTT. Protein sequence: CASSLGGTGGTEAFF.

The V and J genes are TRBV5-1 and TRBJ1-4; no reliable D call. Germline CDR1 is SGHRS and CDR2 is YFSETQ. V was pared by 5 bases and J by 0 bases, with 8 bases between. This CDR3 has 14 residues. As DNA, the CDR3 is TGCGCCAGCAGGAGCGGAGCAACTAATGAAAAACTGTTTTTT. Amino acid sequence: CASRSGATNEKLFF.

Here the CDR3 DNA reads TGCGCCAGCAGCCAAGACCTAGAGGCAACCTATGGCTACACCTTC. Its protein is CASSQDLEATYGYTF. J is TRBJ1-2 and V is TRBV4-1, with D unresolved. Trimming took 0 bases from V and 4 from J, leaving 12 bases between them. Germline loops: CDR1 MGHRA, CDR2 YSYEKL. This CDR3 has 15 residues.

The chain carries TRBV6-5 and TRBJ1-2; a possible D gene is TRBD1 (6 bases). The CDR3 length is 15 residues. Trimming took 2 bases from V and 8 from J, leaving 18 bases between them. CDR1 MNHEY and CDR2 SVGAGI come from the germline V gene. The CDR3 DNA reads TGTGCCAGCAGTTACGGGGGGGCGTGGAACGACGGCTACACCTTC. Translating it yields CASSYGGAWNDGYTF.

This sequence joins TRBV18 and TRBJ2-7, with TRBD1 matching 8 bases. CDR3 size: 15 residues. Per the germline V gene, CDR1 is KGHSH and CDR2 is LQKENI. V was clipped by 4 bases and J by 5 bases; unmatched bases: 10. The CDR3 bases are TGTGCCAGCTCACGCGTGACAGGGGTAGTGGACGAGCAGTACTTC. Translating gives CASSRVTGVVDEQYF.

This sequence joins TRBV4-1 and TRBJ1-5; D is unclear. The CDR3 runs 13 residues. V lost 1 base to trimming and J lost 10 bases, with 11 bases between them. Per the germline V gene, CDR1 is MGHRA and CDR2 is YSYEKL. For the CDR3, the DNA is TGCGCCAGCAGCCAAGCCCTAATGAGACCCCAGCATTTT. Translation: CASSQALMRPQHF.

This chain uses TRBV4-1 with TRBJ2-3; TRBD1 agrees at 7 bases. The CDR3 runs 14 residues. Germline V gene sequence: CDR1 MGHRA, CDR2 YSYEKL. The trim removed 2 bases at V and 4 bases at J, leaving 3 bases unmatched. CDR3 bases: TGCGCCAGCAGCCAACGAGGGGGCGCAGATACGCAGTATTTT. This gives the protein CASSQRGGADTQYF.

This clone came up once. V usage is TRBV7-9 and J usage is TRBJ2-7; 10 bases align to TRBD1. Germline CDR1 reads SEHNR; CDR2 reads FQNEAQ (reference sequence). The trim removed 5 bases at V and 4 bases at J, leaving 5 bases unmatched. The CDR3 is 14 residues long. The CDR3: CASSPGQGNYEQYF. Here the CDR3 DNA reads TGTGCCAGCAGCCCGGGACAGGGGAATTACGAGCAGTACTTC.

The V gene is TRBV7-9, the J gene TRBJ1-1; no clear D gene. The CDR3 is 14 amino acids. Trimming removed 5 bases from V and 6 bases from J, with 16 bases in between. Germline V CDR1 and CDR2: SEHNR, FQNEAQ (reference sequence). CDR3 DNA: TGTGCCAGCAGCACCTTCCCAGACTGGGCTGAAGCTTTCTTT. This sequence encodes CASSTFPDWAEAFF.

The sample holds a few counts of this clone. The rearrangement links TRBV9 to TRBJ2-5; TRBD1 matches at 8 bases. This CDR3 contains 15 residues. With 0 bases clipped from V and 3 bases from J, the junction kept 4 bases outside the gene matches. Germline V gives CDR1 SGDLS, CDR2 YYNGEE. DNA for the CDR3: TGTGCCAGCAGCGTAGATCAGGGGGCAAAAGAGACCCAGTACTTC. Protein sequence: CASSVDQGAKETQYF.

This clone showed up just once. This sequence joins TRBV6-1 and TRBJ1-6; D is unresolved. Trimming cost V 4 bases and J 0 bases, with 13 bases left between them. The CDR3 loop spans 17 amino acids. Germline CDR1 MNHNS, CDR2 SASEGT. The CDR3 protein is CASSGTFKSSYNSPLHF. CDR3 DNA: TGTGCCAGCAGTGGAACCTTTAAGAGCTCCTATAATTCACCCCTCCACTTT.

The chain links TRBV7-2 to TRBJ1-3, with 8 positions matching TRBD1. This CDR3 comprises 17 residues. V was pared by 5 bases and J by 4 bases, with 13 bases of the junction left unmatched. Germline values: CDR1 SGHTA, CDR2 FQGNSA. The CDR3 DNA follows: TGTGCCAGCAGCCTCACCCGACAGGGGAGGGGGGGAAACACCATATATTTT. Translating it yields CASSLTRQGRGGNTIYF.